The clone carrying this T cell receptor beta chain was picked up many times. Antigen: not known. Patients chosen for sequencing had shown CD8+CD57+ cell expansion by flow cytometry. Blood sampling was performed on the patients, and none of them had received therapy by then. This CDR3 spans 15 amino acids. CDR1 is LGHDT, CDR2 YNNKEL, per germline (reference sequence). V lost 4 bases and J lost 4, with 16 bases in between. Genomic DNA provided the template from which TCR beta VDJ and CDR3 profiles were obtained. TCRdb processed the reads anew with MiXCR; each CDR3 protein has one entry. Here the sample spans a few hundred thousand distinct CDR3 sequences, 56% being singletons. This record belongs to a study of CD8+CD57+ T cells in acquired aplastic anemia. In the study overall: Sorted cells (CD4+ and CD8+) yielded DNA amounts that averaged about 3.1 ug.

Regarding the study as a whole: Simpson's diversity of CD8+ cells was not significantly different in patients compared with controls. Patients and controls had in common 25 to 30 CD8+ CDR3 sequences.

This chain links TRBV3-1 with TRBJ1-1, with D possibly TRBD1 on 6 matching bases. This receptor was identified in a human donor with aplastic anemia. The sample comprised sorted CD4+, CD8+, or CD8+CD57+ T cells (not recorded which) from PBMCs. CDR3 DNA sequence: TGTGCCAGCAGCCTATCAGGGACATGGGGCACTGAAGCTTTCTTT. This translates into CASSLSGTWGTEAFF. The full variable domain, in which reference TRBV3-1 and TRBJ1-1 provide the parts outside the CDR3, is DTAVSQTPKYLVTQMGNDKSIKCEQNLGHDTMYWYKQDSKKFLKIMFSYNNKELIINETVPNRFSPKSPDKAHLNLHINSLELGDSAVYFCASSLSGTWGTEAFFGQGTRLTVV.